Following are 30 T cell receptor beta chains from one sample sequenced in a study of blood T cell repertoires in COVID-19. This table comes from immunoSEQ multiplex PCR, and its TCRdb copy is limited to in-frame clones, with some not included. The sample records roughly 130,000 clones, 70% to 90% being singletons. The sample was peripheral blood. These TCRs come from a woman aged 55-70 years with acute or convalescent COVID-19.

A few counts support this clone. The chain carries TRBV6-5 and TRBJ2-2; 7 positions match TRBD1. The CDR3 has 15 amino acids. Germline V lookup: CDR1 MNHEY, CDR2 SVGAGI. V was pared by 7 bases and J by 0 bases, with 5 bases of the junction left unmatched. The CDR3 protein is CASKTGTANTGELFF. The CDR3 nucleotides are TGTGCCAGCAAAACCGGGACAGCGAACACCGGGGAGCTGTTTTTT.

This clone came up once. The rearrangement joins TRBV19 to TRBJ1-1; D not resolved. CDR1 is LNHDA and CDR2 is SQIVND in the germline V gene (reference sequence). The CDR3 is made up of 15 amino acids. Deletions cut 1 base from V and 5 bases from J, with 14 bases between. The CDR3 nucleotides are TGTGCCAGTAGTATAGGGGCCCGAACGATGACTGAAGCTTTCTTT. It codes for CASSIGARTMTEAFF.

The chain has TRBV6-1 and TRBJ2-7; 8 bases map to TRBD2. The germline CDR1 and CDR2 sequences are MNHNS and SASEGT. Losses at the gene ends were 0 bases for V and 9 bases for J; bases not matched to a gene: 10. The CDR3 contains 15 residues. CDR3 coding DNA: TGTGCCAGCAGTGAAGCGGGACTAGTCGGGGCGGGGCAGTACTTC. Translation: CASSEAGLVGAGQYF.

V gene TRBV7-9 combines with J gene TRBJ2-1, with D tentatively TRBD2 (6 bases). V was trimmed by 3 bases and J by 5 bases, leaving 14 bases between them. Germline V gene data show CDR1 as SEHNR and CDR2 as FQNEAQ (reference sequence). This CDR3 is built from 15 residues. The CDR3 reads CASSLGGVPNNEQFF. The DNA of the CDR3 is TGTGCCAGCAGCTTGGGGGGAGTACCTAACAATGAGCAGTTCTTC.

V usage is TRBV20-1 and J usage is TRBJ1-2, with TRBD1 matching over 8 bases. This CDR3 is built from 11 residues. CDR1 is DFQATT, CDR2 SNEGSKA, per germline (reference sequence). Trimming cost V 6 bases and J 9 bases; bases outside gene matches: 6. The CDR3 DNA reads TGCAGTGCACGAGGGACAGGAAGCTACACCTTC. As protein: CSARGTGSYTF.

This sequence joins TRBV27 and TRBJ2-7; 7 positions match TRBD1. Germline assignment: CDR1 MNHEY and CDR2 SMNVEV (reference sequence). The length of the CDR3 is 14 residues. Unmatched junction bases numbered 2, after V lost 2 bases and J lost 1 base. The CDR3 sequence: CASSLRQGSYEQYF. The DNA for the CDR3 is TGTGCCAGCAGTTTAAGACAGGGTTCCTACGAGCAGTACTTC.

This chain joins TRBV5-1 and TRBJ2-2; 8 positions agree with TRBD2. V lost 0 bases to trimming and J lost 6 bases; unmatched junction nucleotides: 4. CDR3 size: 15 residues. Germline V gene sequence: CDR1 SGHRS, CDR2 YFSETQ. Written as DNA, the CDR3 is TGCGCCAGCAGCTTGGTCGCGGGAGGCGCCGGGGAGCTGTTTTTT. It is translated as CASSLVAGGAGELFF.

The rearrangement links TRBV9 to TRBJ2-1; 7 bases agree with TRBD2. V lost 0 bases, J lost 3 bases, and 6 bases stayed unmatched. This CDR3 comprises 16 residues. In germline, CDR1 is SGDLS, CDR2 YYNGEE. The CDR3 loop reads CASSVELLADYNEQFF. The CDR3 DNA follows: TGTGCCAGCAGCGTAGAGCTTCTAGCGGACTACAATGAGCAGTTCTTC.

The V and J genes are TRBV2 and TRBJ1-5, with TRBD1 matching 11 bases. V lost 9 bases and J lost 3; bases outside the gene matches: 10. CDR3 length: 16 residues. Germline CDR1 and CDR2: SNHLY and FYNNEI. The CDR3 DNA sequence: TGTGCCAGTACCGGGACAGGGGGAGTCGACAATCAGCCCCAGCATTTT. Translation gives CASTGTGGVDNQPQHF.

The V call is TRBV29-1, the J call TRBJ1-2; 7 bases align to TRBD1. This CDR3 is built from 12 residues. Germline CDR1 SQVTM, CDR2 ANQGSEA. Trimming cost V 6 bases and J 6 bases; bases outside gene matches: 7. CDR3 nucleotides: TGCAGCGTGTCCCAGGGGGGCCATGGCTACACCTTC. Its translation: CSVSQGGHGYTF.

The chain couples TRBV12-5 to TRBJ2-1; D uncertain. The CDR3 spans 11 residues. Germline assignment: CDR1 LGHNT and CDR2 FRNRAP. Trimming pared 6 bases from V and 8 bases from J, leaving 8 bases between. CDR3 sequence reads: CASGLFHEQFF. The CDR3 region has the DNA TGTGCTAGTGGCCTATTCCATGAGCAGTTCTTC.

The chain uses TRBV19 and TRBJ1-4, with TRBD1 as a possible D gene (5 bases). Trimming took off 4 bases at V and 7 bases at J, with 10 bases between the two ends. Looked up from germline, CDR1 is LNHDA and CDR2 is SQIVND (reference sequence). The CDR3 covers 13 residues. The CDR3 region is CASSKGVGEKLFF. The CDR3 DNA is TGTGCCAGTAGTAAAGGGGTCGGTGAAAAACTGTTTTTT.

The V call is TRBV21-1, the J call TRBJ2-3; TRBD2, the table's D call, lacks a check against the DNA. TRBV21-1 is a pseudogene locus. The CDR3 consists of 18 residues. CDR3 in DNA: TGTGCCAGCAGCAAAAGACTGCGGACTGGGCCCGATACAGATACGCAGTATTTT. It translates to CASSKRLRTGPDTDTQYF.

The chain combines TRBV2 with TRBJ2-1; no clear D. The CDR3 consists of 14 residues. V lost 2 bases and J 8 bases, leaving 13 bases between the germline ends. Germline V CDR1 and CDR2: SNHLY, FYNNEI. The CDR3 nucleotides are TGTGCCAGCAGTGAATTGGCGGCTTGGGATGAGCAGTTCTTC. It encodes CASSELAAWDEQFF.

Concerning this clone itself: Other DNA sequences within the sample encode an identical CDR3. The chain has TRBV7-9 and TRBJ2-7; a possible D gene is TRBD1 (5 bases). The ends were cut back, 2 bases at V and 4 bases at J, with 9 bases in the middle. This CDR3 has 13 residues. Germline V CDR1 and CDR2: SEHNR, FQNEAQ (reference sequence). CDR3 coding DNA: TGTGCCAGCAGCTTACAGGGATTATACGAGCAGTACTTC. Translation gives CASSLQGLYEQYF.

The rearrangement joins TRBV4-2 to TRBJ1-2, with 10 bases matching TRBD1. The CDR3 is made up of 14 amino acids. The V gene end was trimmed by 6 bases and the J gene end by 6 bases; junction bases not matched to a gene: 7. CDR1 and CDR2 (germline): LGHNA, YNFKEQ. DNA for the CDR3: TGTGCCAGCAGACCCGCCGGGACAGGGGATGGCTACACCTTC. Its translation: CASRPAGTGDGYTF.

The V gene is TRBV19, the J gene TRBJ1-3; maybe TRBD1 (6 bases). Germline lookup yields CDR1 LNHDA and CDR2 SQIVND (reference sequence). V lost 7 bases to trimming and J lost 3 bases, with 13 bases between them. There are 14 residues in the CDR3. CDR3 region: CASTRTDRGNTIYF. For the CDR3, the DNA is TGTGCCAGTACCAGGACAGACCGTGGAAACACCATATATTTT.

The chain joins TRBV19 to TRBJ1-5, with D maybe TRBD1 (5 bases). V lost 3 bases and J 7 bases, leaving 19 bases between the germline ends. Germline CDR1 and CDR2: LNHDA and SQIVND (reference sequence). The CDR3 contains 16 residues. CDR3 bases: TGTGCCAGTAGTATGGGTGTCGGGCAGGGTGGGCAGCCCCAGCATTTT. Its translation: CASSMGVGQGGQPQHF. Full variable domain (missing parts from reference TRBV19 and TRBJ1-5): DGGITQSPKYLFRKEGQNVTLSCEQNLNHDAMYWYRQDPGQGLRLIYYSQIVNDFQKGDIAEGYSVSREKKESFPLTVTSAQKNPTAFYLCASSMGVGQGGQPQHFGDGTRLSIL.

The chain carries TRBV7-9 and TRBJ1-4; 7 bases fit TRBD1. This CDR3 is built from 15 residues. The junction had 3 bases not matched to a gene; V was cut back by 5 bases and J by 0 bases. The germline CDR1 and CDR2 sequences are SEHNR and FQNEAQ (reference sequence). The CDR3 is CASSRDSTTNEKLFF. The CDR3 nucleotides read TGTGCCAGCAGCCGGGACAGCACAACTAATGAAAAACTGTTTTTT.

The chain joins TRBV15 to TRBJ1-1; 7 positions match TRBD1. Germline assignment: CDR1 LNHNV and CDR2 YYDKDF (reference sequence). V shed 1 base and J 4 bases; nucleotides not matched to a gene: 6. The CDR3 runs to 15 residues. CDR3 sequence reads: CATSRAGGGRTEAFF. DNA for the CDR3: TGTGCCACCAGCAGAGCGGGAGGGGGCCGCACTGAAGCTTTCTTT.

The chain couples TRBV29-1 to TRBJ1-1; TRBD1 is a possible D gene (5 bases). The germline V and J ends were trimmed by 4 bases and 0 bases, with 9 bases remaining between them. The CDR3 runs to 13 residues. Germline lookup yields CDR1 SQVTM and CDR2 ANQGSEA. CDR3 in amino acids: CSVAQGLNTEAFF. CDR3 bases: TGCAGCGTTGCCCAGGGCTTGAACACTGAAGCTTTCTTT.

The CDR3 DNA is TGCGCCAGCAGCCAGACAGGGGGGCTCTATGGCTACACCTTC. This encodes CASSQTGGLYGYTF. The V gene is TRBV4-1, the J gene TRBJ1-2; 9 positions match TRBD1. The CDR3 runs to 14 residues. In germline, CDR1 is MGHRA, CDR2 YSYEKL. V trimming: 3 bases; J trimming: 4 bases; junction bases outside the gene matches: 3.

The V gene is TRBV24-1, the J gene TRBJ2-3, with TRBD1 as a possible D gene (6 bases). Germline CDR1 and CDR2: KGHDR and SFDVKD. CDR3 length: 21 amino acids. V was cut by 0 bases and J by 2 bases, with 26 bases left in between. The CDR3 DNA sequence: TGTGCCACCAGTGATTTGTCGCGCCAGGGGAAAACGGGGCGCTACACAGATACGCAGTATTTT. Its protein product is CATSDLSRQGKTGRYTDTQYF.

This clone was seen just once. The chain links TRBV11-2 to TRBJ2-7; 15 nucleotides line up with TRBD2. Germline V CDR1 and CDR2: SGHAT, FQNNGV. The junction had 5 bases not matched to a gene; V was cut back by 5 bases and J by 9 bases. The CDR3 totals 14 residues. The CDR3 DNA reads TGTGCCAGCAGCCCAGGACTAGCGGGAGGGGCGCAGTACTTC. Encoded protein: CASSPGLAGGAQYF.

The V and J genes are TRBV7-9 and TRBJ2-2; 8 bases agree with TRBD1. With V trimmed by 5 bases and J by 3 bases, 11 bases remained unmatched. The length of the CDR3 is 17 residues. Germline V lookup: CDR1 SEHNR, CDR2 FQNEAQ (reference sequence). The CDR3 DNA follows: TGTGCCAGCAGCCTACCCCAGGGGGCGCGGGACACCGGGGAGCTGTTTTTT. It yields the protein CASSLPQGARDTGELFF. The variable domain in full, completed from reference TRBV7-9 and TRBJ2-2, reads DTGVSQNPRHKITKRGQNVTFRCDPISEHNRLYWYRQTLGQGPEFLTYFQNEAQLEKSRLLSDRFSAERPKGSFSTLEIQRTEQGDSAMYLCASSLPQGARDTGELFFGEGSRLTVL.

V usage is TRBV3-1 (or the pseudogene TRBV3-2) and J usage is TRBJ2-1; possible D gene TRBD1, 5 bases. This CDR3 comprises 14 residues. Per germline, CDR1 LGHDT and CDR2 YNNKEL (reference sequence). The germline V and J ends were trimmed by 4 bases and 0 bases, with 7 bases remaining between them. The CDR3 region is CASSRQGSYNEQFF. CDR3 sequence (DNA): TGTGCCAGCAGCCGGCAGGGCTCCTACAATGAGCAGTTCTTC.

The CDR3 region has the DNA TGTGCCAGCAGCTCGTACAGGGGATCCGGAAACACCATATATTTT. Its protein product is CASSSYRGSGNTIYF. The chain combines TRBV7-8 with TRBJ1-3, with 7 bases fitting TRBD1. With V trimmed by 4 bases and J by 4 bases, 7 bases remained unmatched. Germline V gives CDR1 SGHVS, CDR2 FQNEAQ. The CDR3 has 15 amino acids.

The chain carries TRBV19 and TRBJ1-1, with 7 bases that match TRBD1. The CDR3 length is 14 residues. Looked up from germline, CDR1 is LNHDA and CDR2 is SQIVND (reference sequence). V shed 5 bases and J 2 bases; nucleotides not matched to a gene: 5. The CDR3 sequence is CASSSRDRNTEAFF. The CDR3 DNA reads as TGTGCCAGTAGTTCCCGGGACAGAAACACTGAAGCTTTCTTT.

The V and J genes are TRBV3-1 (or the pseudogene TRBV3-2) and TRBJ1-6; maybe TRBD1 (5 bases). V was shortened by 1 base and J by 1 base, with 14 bases between the two germline ends. Germline V CDR1 and CDR2: LGHDT, YNNKEL (reference sequence). This CDR3 comprises 18 residues. CDR3: CASSQVPQGESYNSPLHF. The DNA for the CDR3 is TGTGCCAGCAGCCAAGTCCCCCAGGGTGAATCCTATAATTCACCCCTCCACTTT.

The chain has TRBV6-5 and TRBJ1-5; D not resolved. Germline V gene lookup returns CDR1 MNHEY and CDR2 SVGAGI. With 8 bases removed from V and 3 bases from J, the gap between germline ends came to 11 bases. The CDR3 totals 13 residues. The CDR3: CASEGSHNQPQHF. The CDR3 DNA reads TGTGCCAGCGAGGGAAGCCACAATCAGCCCCAGCATTTT.